The clone carrying this T cell receptor beta chain showed up just once. The target antigen is unknown. This entry belongs to a study of T cell responses to AZD1222 COVID-19 vaccine. The overall study: Second doses at about 4 or about 12 weeks were pooled.

Sequencing was performed with immunoSEQ multiplex PCR; in TCRdb, only in-frame clones are kept and a portion is missing. The sample has roughly 100,000 clones, approximately 86% seen once; the top ten hold 5%. Study results and caveats: Spike was spanned by vaccine-associated CD4 TCRs, which were dominant at 160-218 and 743-854. A mostly white British donor set with more females was recruited, and clonal diversity was possibly underestimated.

Looked up from germline, CDR1 is MDHEN and CDR2 is SYDVKM. Trimming cost V 4 bases and J 6 bases, with 13 bases left between them. The CDR3 loop spans 13 amino acids. The material sequenced was peripheral blood, taken on day 0 of AZD1222 vaccination. J is TRBJ2-7 and V is TRBV28, with D tentatively TRBD1 or TRBD2 (6 bases each). The TCR originated in an adult in good health. This chain's CDR3 is CASSWGAGIEQYF. CDR3 in DNA: TGTGCCAGCAGTTGGGGGGCAGGGATCGAGCAGTACTTC.